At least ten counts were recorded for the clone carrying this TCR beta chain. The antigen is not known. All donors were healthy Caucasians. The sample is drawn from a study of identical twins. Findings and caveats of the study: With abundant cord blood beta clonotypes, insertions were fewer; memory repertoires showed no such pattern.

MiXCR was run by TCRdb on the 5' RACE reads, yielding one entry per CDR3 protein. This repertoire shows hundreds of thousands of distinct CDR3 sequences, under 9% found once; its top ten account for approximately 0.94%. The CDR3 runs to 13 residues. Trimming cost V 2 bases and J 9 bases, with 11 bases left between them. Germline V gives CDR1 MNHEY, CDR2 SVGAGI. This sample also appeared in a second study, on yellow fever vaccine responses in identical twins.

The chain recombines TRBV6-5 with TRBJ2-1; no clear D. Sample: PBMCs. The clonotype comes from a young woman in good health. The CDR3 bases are TGTGCCAGCAGTTACGACGCCGTCGCTGAGCAGTTCTTC. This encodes CASSYDAVAEQFF.